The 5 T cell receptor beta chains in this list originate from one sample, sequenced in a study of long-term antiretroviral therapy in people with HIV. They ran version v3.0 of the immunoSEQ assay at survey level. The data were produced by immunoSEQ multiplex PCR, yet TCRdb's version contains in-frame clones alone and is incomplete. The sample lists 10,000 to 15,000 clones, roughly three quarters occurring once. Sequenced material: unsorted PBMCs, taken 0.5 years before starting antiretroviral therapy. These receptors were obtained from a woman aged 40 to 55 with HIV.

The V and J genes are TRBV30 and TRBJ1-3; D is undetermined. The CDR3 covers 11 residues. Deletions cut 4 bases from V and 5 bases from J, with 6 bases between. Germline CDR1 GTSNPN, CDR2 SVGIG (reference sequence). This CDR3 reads CAWNRRNTIYF. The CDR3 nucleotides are TGTGCCTGGAATAGGAGAAACACCATATATTTT.

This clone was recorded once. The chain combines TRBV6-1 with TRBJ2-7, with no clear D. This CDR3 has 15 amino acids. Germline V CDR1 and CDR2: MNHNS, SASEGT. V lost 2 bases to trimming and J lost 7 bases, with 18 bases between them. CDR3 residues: CASSELKGSPLEQYF. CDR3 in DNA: TGTGCCAGCAGTGAATTAAAGGGTAGCCCGCTAGAGCAGTACTTC.

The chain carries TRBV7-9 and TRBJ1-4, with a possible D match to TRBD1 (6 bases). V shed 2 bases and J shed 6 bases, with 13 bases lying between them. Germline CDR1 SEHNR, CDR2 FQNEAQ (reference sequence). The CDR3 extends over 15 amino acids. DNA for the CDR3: TGTGCCAGCAGCTTATTGGACAGATTGTATGAAAAACTGTTTTTT. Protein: CASSLLDRLYEKLFF.

CDR3 sequence reads: CASSPGGRITEAFF. The CDR3 DNA follows: TGTGCCAGCAGCCCAGGGGGCAGGATCACTGAAGCTTTCTTT. The chain links TRBV5-4 to TRBJ1-1, with 8 bases matching TRBD1. Losses at the gene ends were 4 bases for V and 4 bases for J; bases not matched to a gene: 6. The CDR3 runs 14 residues. Germline assignment: CDR1 SGHNT and CDR2 YYREEE (reference sequence).

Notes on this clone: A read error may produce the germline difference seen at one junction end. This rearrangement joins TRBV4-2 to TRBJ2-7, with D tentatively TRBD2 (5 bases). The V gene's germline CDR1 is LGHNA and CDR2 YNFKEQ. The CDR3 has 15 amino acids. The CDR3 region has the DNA TGTGCCAGCAGCCAAGATCCTTCGGCGGGCCTTCAAATCCATTTC. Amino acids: CASSQDPSAGLQIHF.